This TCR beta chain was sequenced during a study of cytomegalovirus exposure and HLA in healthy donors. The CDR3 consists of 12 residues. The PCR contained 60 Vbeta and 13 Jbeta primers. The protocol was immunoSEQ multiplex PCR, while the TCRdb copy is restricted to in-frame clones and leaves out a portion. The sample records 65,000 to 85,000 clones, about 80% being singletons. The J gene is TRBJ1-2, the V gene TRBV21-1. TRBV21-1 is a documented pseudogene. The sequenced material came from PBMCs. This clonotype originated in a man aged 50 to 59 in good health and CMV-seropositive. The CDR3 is CASGGDLYGYTF. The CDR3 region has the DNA TGTGCCAGCGGAGGTGACCTCTATGGCTACACCTTC.